The 32 T cell receptor beta chains reported below all come from one sample, sequenced in a study of blood T cells in healthy people across ages. PCR was performed a second time for about 7 to 12 cycles using a sample-barcoded 5' primer and a J-beta primer mix. TCRdb re-called the 5' RACE reads through MiXCR, storing one row per CDR3 protein. The profile shows approximately 940,000 distinct CDR3 sequences, around 48% of them singletons. Specimen: blood. The source of these receptors is a young man in good health.

V and J are TRBV7-9 and TRBJ1-1, with 7 positions matching TRBD1. CDR1 is SEHNR, CDR2 FQNEAQ, per germline (reference sequence). V lost 6 bases and J lost 1; bases outside the gene matches: 11. The CDR3 spans 16 residues. The DNA of the CDR3 is TGTGCCAGCAGGCACCTGACAGGGCTAAGGAACACTGAAGCTTTCTTT. Protein product: CASRHLTGLRNTEAFF.

This clonotype was counted only a few times. V is TRBV6-5 and J is TRBJ2-7; the D call may be TRBD1 or TRBD2 (5 bases each). The germline gives CDR1 MNHEY, CDR2 SVGAGI. CDR3 length: 11 residues. V shed 2 bases and J shed 6 bases, with 5 bases lying between them. CDR3 DNA: TGTGCCAGCAGTTACGGGGGCGAGCAGTACTTC. The encoded protein is CASSYGGEQYF.

In its sample, this clonotype was seen a few times. The chain recombines TRBV27 with TRBJ2-4; D not resolved. The J call is uncertain, as TRBJ2-7 better fits the DNA end. Germline CDR1 MNHEY, CDR2 SMNVEV (reference sequence). CDR3 length equals 11 residues. CDR3: CASNFRYEQYF. The CDR3 nucleotides read TGTGCCAGCAATTTCAGATACGAGCAGTACTTC.

This clonotype has just a few counts. This sequence joins TRBV2 and TRBJ2-5, with unresolved D. Germline loops: CDR1 SNHLY, CDR2 FYNNEI. This CDR3 comprises 12 residues. Between the trimmed V and J ends, which lost 7 bases and 2 bases, there was a span of 8 bases. The CDR3 DNA reads as TGTGCCAGCAAGACACTGCAAGAGACCCAGTACTTC. This translates into CASKTLQETQYF.

J is TRBJ2-5 and V is TRBV4-1, with TRBD2 identical over 14 bases. Germline CDR1 MGHRA, CDR2 YSYEKL. The CDR3 loop spans 14 amino acids. The junction had 6 bases not matched to a gene; V was cut back by 4 bases and J by 11 bases. CDR3 loop: CASSRTSGGIEQYF. The CDR3 coding sequence is TGCGCCAGCAGCCGGACTAGCGGGGGGATTGAGCAGTACTTC.

A single count supports this clonotype. The J gene is TRBJ1-1, the V gene TRBV2; weak D call: TRBD1 (5 bases). The V and J ends lost 7 bases and 4 bases respectively, with 13 bases between them. The CDR3 spans 13 residues. Germline values: CDR1 SNHLY, CDR2 FYNNEI. CDR3 sequence: CASNRGLSTEAFF. The CDR3 DNA sequence: TGTGCCAGCAATCGGGGCCTCTCCACTGAAGCTTTCTTT.

The chain couples TRBV4-1 to TRBJ1-5; 8 nucleotides agree with TRBD1. This CDR3 contains 15 residues. The V segment lost 3 bases and the J segment 6 bases; nucleotides outside the gene matches: 7. Germline CDR1 reads MGHRA; CDR2 reads YSYEKL. CDR3 amino acids: CASSHGQGSSQPQHF. The CDR3, as DNA: TGCGCCAGCAGCCACGGACAGGGCAGTAGTCAGCCCCAGCATTTT.

V and J are TRBV25-1 and TRBJ2-1; D call uncertain. There are 14 residues in the CDR3. Germline CDR1 is MGHDK and CDR2 is SYGVNS. The V end was cut by 6 bases, the J end by 5 bases, with 14 bases between. The CDR3 coding sequence is TGTGCCAGCAGGGAGCCCGCTGGGGACAATGAGCAGTTCTTC. Translation gives CASREPAGDNEQFF.

Many counts were recorded for this clonotype. This chain connects TRBV6-1 to TRBJ2-1; unclear D gene. Per the germline V gene, CDR1 is MNHNS and CDR2 is SASEGT. The V and J ends lost 6 bases and 9 bases respectively, with 12 bases between them. This CDR3 has 12 residues. CDR3 sequence (DNA): TGTGCCAGCAGGGCTGTTGGTGGTGAGCAGTTCTTC. It yields the protein CASRAVGGEQFF.

This clonotype was detected many times. The rearrangement uses TRBV7-2 and TRBJ2-5; unclear D gene. The CDR3 is made up of 13 amino acids. V dropped 7 bases and J dropped 7 bases, with 16 bases sitting between them. The V gene's germline CDR1 is SGHTA and CDR2 FQGNSA. The CDR3 reads CASNLVDGGTQYF. DNA for the CDR3: TGTGCCAGCAACCTGGTGGACGGCGGGACCCAGTACTTC.

About this clonotype: Germline is not matched at one junction end, which may reflect a read error. J is TRBJ2-7 and V is TRBV3-1; D uncertain. Looked up from germline, CDR1 is LGHDT and CDR2 is YNNKEL (reference sequence). The CDR3 has 15 amino acids. DNA of the CDR3: TGTGCCAGCAGCCAAGATCGAGTGCAATCCTACGGGCAGTACTTC. This codes for CASSQDRVQSYGQYF.

The chain is built from TRBV5-1 and TRBJ2-4; D is uncertain. V was trimmed by 4 bases and J by 5 bases, leaving 13 bases between them. The germline gives CDR1 SGHRS, CDR2 YFSETQ. The CDR3 has 14 residues. The CDR3 is CASSPGPPENIQYF. CDR3 DNA sequence: TGCGCCAGCAGCCCGGGTCCACCCGAAAACATTCAGTACTTC.

V is TRBV14 and J is TRBJ1-6; the D is unclear. The CDR3 contains 13 residues. Germline CDR1 reads SGHDN; CDR2 reads FVKESK. V dropped 3 bases and J dropped 11 bases, with 11 bases sitting between them. In DNA, the CDR3 is TGTGCCAGCAGCCAGTCCCCGTCCGCACCCCTCCACTTT. Encoded protein: CASSQSPSAPLHF.

The sample holds a few counts of this clonotype. This may arise from a read error, as a much more abundant clone is one base away. V and J are TRBV4-1 and TRBJ2-7; TRBD2 aligns across 8 bases. From germline, CDR1 is MGHRA and CDR2 YSYEKL. Trimming cost V 2 bases and J 2 bases; bases outside gene matches: 5. The CDR3 totals 15 residues. CDR3: CASSQLSGETYEQYF. CDR3 DNA: TGCGCCAGCAGCCAACTTAGCGGGGAGACCTACGAGCAGTACTTC.

As for this clonotype: The junction and the germline gene differ at one end; a read error may be behind it. The chain has TRBV7-9 and TRBJ2-5; 9 bases line up with TRBD2. The CDR3 has 16 amino acids. Germline V lookup: CDR1 SEHNR, CDR2 FQNEAQ (reference sequence). This CDR3 reads CACSLISGGLQETQYF. The CDR3 bases are TGTGCCTGCAGCTTAATAAGCGGGGGGCTCCAAGAGACCCAGTACTTC.

The V call is TRBV5-4, the J call TRBJ2-3; possibly TRBD1 for D (5 bases). Germline loops: CDR1 SGHNT, CDR2 YYREEE (reference sequence). This CDR3 comprises 15 residues. Trimming pared 5 bases from V and 2 bases from J, leaving 15 bases between. CDR3 sequence reads: CASSPGSGPTDTQYF. CDR3 nucleotides: TGTGCCAGCAGTCCAGGGTCCGGGCCCACAGATACGCAGTATTTT.

This chain uses TRBV7-9 with TRBJ2-4; D may match TRBD1 or TRBD2 (5 bases each). The ends were cut back, 5 bases at V and 13 bases at J, with 18 bases in the middle. The CDR3 is 13 residues long. The V gene's germline CDR1 is SEHNR and CDR2 FQNEAQ (reference sequence). CDR3 residues: CASSPDSRWGQYF. In nucleotides, the CDR3 is TGTGCCAGCAGCCCCGATTCAAGGTGGGGGCAGTACTTC.

The V and J genes are TRBV20-1 and TRBJ2-1, with TRBD1 matching over 8 bases. The ends lost 0 bases at V and 5 bases at J; junction bases unmatched: 6. CDR1 DFQATT and CDR2 SNEGSKA come from the germline V gene (reference sequence). This CDR3 is built from 15 residues. The chain's CDR3 is CSARDPGGLDNEQFF. CDR3 in DNA: TGCAGTGCTAGAGATCCAGGGGGCTTGGACAATGAGCAGTTCTTC.

This chain connects TRBV10-3 to TRBJ1-1; D might be TRBD1 (6 bases). CDR3 length equals 14 residues. Trimming took 10 bases from V and 1 from J, leaving 16 bases between them. The V gene's germline CDR1 is ENHRY and CDR2 SYGVKD. The CDR3 sequence is CATIPGHRNTEAFF. The CDR3 bases are TGTGCCACGATACCGGGACATAGGAACACTGAAGCTTTCTTT.

The gene calls are TRBV6-5 and TRBJ1-1, with D possibly TRBD1 on 5 matching bases. CDR3 size: 14 residues. The V gene's germline CDR1 is MNHEY and CDR2 SVGAGI. V lost 0 bases and J lost 6, with 11 bases in between. The CDR3 bases are TGTGCCAGCAGTTACTCGCAGGGAAGGCCTGAAGCTTTCTTT. Translating gives CASSYSQGRPEAFF.

The chain couples TRBV28 to TRBJ2-7; 11 bases match TRBD1. V lost 5 bases and J lost 3; bases outside the gene matches: 9. There are 16 residues in the CDR3. Germline CDR1 and CDR2: MDHEN and SYDVKM. The CDR3 coding sequence is TGTGCCAGCAGTCCATCTCCGGGGACAGGGGGCTACGAGCAGTACTTC. Translated, it gives CASSPSPGTGGYEQYF.

DNA for the CDR3: TGCAGTGCCCTTCCGGGGACAACCTATGGCTACACCTTC. It yields the protein CSALPGTTYGYTF. V and J are TRBV20-1 and TRBJ1-2; TRBD1 might be the D (6 bases). Trimming cost V 6 bases and J 4 bases, with 15 bases left between them. CDR3 length: 13 amino acids. The germline V gene has CDR1 DFQATT and CDR2 SNEGSKA (reference sequence).

V gene TRBV20-1 combines with J gene TRBJ1-2; TRBD1 matches at 7 bases. This CDR3 comprises 12 residues. Germline CDR1 is DFQATT and CDR2 is SNEGSKA (reference sequence). With 1 base clipped from V and 8 bases from J, the junction kept 4 bases outside the gene matches. The CDR3 DNA reads TGCAGTGCTAGAGGACAGGGAGGCGGCTACACCTTC. The encoded protein is CSARGQGGGYTF.

A few counts support this clonotype. The CDR3 coding sequence is TGTGCCAGCAGTTACGTCCGACAGGGTGAAGAGACCCAGTACTTC. Amino acid sequence: CASSYVRQGEETQYF. The chain employs TRBV6-7 and TRBJ2-5; 7 bases line up with TRBD1. TRBV6-7 is annotated as an ORF whose role is uncertain. V lost 2 bases, J lost 3 bases, and 6 bases stayed unmatched. CDR3 size: 15 residues.

Remarks on this clonotype: An end of the junction does not agree with germline; a read error may underlie this. V and J are TRBV9 and TRBJ2-1, with 7 bases lining up with TRBD2. The germline V gene encodes CDR1 SGDLS and CDR2 YYNGEE. This CDR3 region has 16 residues. CDR3: CASSVVAGDIYNVQFF. The CDR3 DNA reads TGTGCCAGCAGCGTAGTCGCGGGGGATATCTACAATGTGCAGTTCTTC.

This clonotype was seen only a few times. V usage is TRBV7-8 and J usage is TRBJ2-7; the match to TRBD1 covers 10 bases. V was clipped by 1 base and J by 3 bases; unmatched bases: 6. CDR1 and CDR2 (germline): SGHVS, FQNEAQ. The CDR3 contains 16 residues. The CDR3 DNA sequence: TGTGCCAGCAGCTTAGATAGGACAGGGGGAATCTACGAGCAGTACTTC. It yields the protein CASSLDRTGGIYEQYF.

CDR3 sequence: CASSLLPGHEQYF. In nucleotides, the CDR3 is TGTGCCAGCAGTTTACTTCCTGGTCACGAGCAGTACTTC. J is TRBJ2-7 and V is TRBV12-3 or TRBV12-4; D is unresolved. The ends were cut back, 2 bases at V and 5 bases at J, with 10 bases in the middle. The CDR3 is made up of 13 amino acids.

The chain carries TRBV28 and TRBJ1-1; unclear D gene. V was cut by 6 bases and J by 4 bases, with 12 bases left in between. The CDR3 runs to 13 residues. Germline lookup yields CDR1 MDHEN and CDR2 SYDVKM. This CDR3 reads CASRFISPTEAFF. CDR3 coding DNA: TGTGCCAGCAGGTTTATCAGTCCCACTGAAGCTTTCTTT.

The V and J genes are TRBV20-1 and TRBJ2-3; D is tentatively TRBD1 or TRBD2 (5 bases each). The CDR3 sequence is 14 residues long. From germline, CDR1 is DFQATT and CDR2 SNEGSKA (reference sequence). The germline V and J ends were trimmed by 3 bases and 6 bases, with 16 bases remaining between them. The DNA of the CDR3 is TGCAGTGCTAGGGTCGGGGCCTCGGGGGATACGCAGTATTTT. Amino acid sequence: CSARVGASGDTQYF.

This clonotype was seen at least ten times. CDR3 DNA sequence: TGTGCCAGCAGCCAGACTAGCGTCTACGAGCAGTACTTC. Its protein is CASSQTSVYEQYF. The chain has TRBV3-1 and TRBJ2-7; 8 nucleotides match TRBD2. This CDR3 spans 13 amino acids. With 3 bases clipped from V and 3 bases from J, the junction kept 1 base outside the gene matches. Germline CDR1 reads LGHDT; CDR2 reads YNNKEL (reference sequence).

The chain carries TRBV5-1 and TRBJ2-2, with D perhaps matching TRBD1 (5 bases). Germline CDR1 is SGHRS and CDR2 is YFSETQ. The ends were cut back, 1 base at V and 0 bases at J, with 10 bases in the middle. The CDR3 has 16 amino acids. This CDR3 is CASSLTGVTNTGELFF. The CDR3 DNA is TGCGCCAGCAGCTTGACAGGTGTAACGAACACCGGGGAGCTGTTTTTT. The variable domain in full, completed from reference TRBV5-1 and TRBJ2-2, reads KAGVTQTPRYLIKTRGQQVTLSCSPISGHRSVSWYQQTPGQGLQFLFEYFSETQRNKGNFPGRFSGRQFSNSRSEMNVSTLELGDSALYLCASSLTGVTNTGELFFGEGSRLTVL.

Note on this clonotype: A much more abundant neighbour one base away suggests this may be a read error. The V and J genes are TRBV4-3 and TRBJ2-4; D is unresolved. Germline CDR1 LGHNA, CDR2 YSLEER. V lost 3 bases to trimming and J lost 13 bases, with 7 bases between them. The CDR3 covers 10 residues. CDR3 coding DNA: TGCGCCAGCAGCCACAATGAGCAGTACTTC. It specifies CASSHNEQYF.